This entry is about one TCR beta chain. This clone was detected only a few times. Its target antigen remains unknown. No base quality information exists; no much larger clone differs at one position. The CDR3 numbers 16 residues from cysteine through phenylalanine. Only the CDR3 part of the read is kept: 48 bases, read in frame from the first base. Taken from the germline V gene (reference sequence), the CDR1 and CDR2 loops are SEHNR and FQNEAQ. V is reduced by 5 bases and J by 0 bases, leaving a spacing of 16 bases between them. This entry is derived from a study of beta chain features in type 1 diabetes (dated by TCRdb to the late 2010s). With respect to the entire study: Patients and healthy donors did not differ in mean age, gender distribution, total cell number or subset yield. Across all samples, some 110,000,000 sorted cells were examined, and cell number per subset correlated strongly with RNA yield. The study compared the TCRB repertoires of sorted circulating CD4+ T cell subsets in recently diagnosed type 1 diabetes patients with those in matched healthy donors. Regulatory and stem cell-like memory subsets were isolated from only 8 patients and about 8 healthy donors, whereas naive and central memory subsets came from all 28 donors. General conclusions and limits of the study: Naive, central memory and regulatory TCRB repertoires appeared to be more alike among patients than among healthy donors. Because cDNA rather than genomic DNA was sequenced, highly expressing activated cells could have been over-represented, although no difference in activation and CD3 levels was found between groups. Only small numbers of individuals were included in the HLA sub-analyses, which left unresolved whether HLA type had any influence on TCRB rearrangement. Fewer insertions and more nucleotide deletions at VDJ recombination sites were observed in patients with type 1 diabetes, implying thymic rearrangement abnormalities. Type 1 diabetes patients showed a moderate but significant shortening of TCRB CDR3 length in all four CD4+ subsets. PCR may preferentially amplify shorter templates, but because patient and control samples were amplified and corrected together, any resulting skew would affect both groups equally.

The High Capacity cDNA Reverse Transcription Kit was used to reverse transcribe all of the isolated RNA, meaning that expressed TCRB transcripts were what got sequenced. Naive, central memory and regulatory T cell samples underwent deep immunoSEQ sequencing, averaging around 3.7 million total reads per sample. Sorted cells were lysed in RLT buffer, and RNA was extracted using DNase-treated RNeasy Micro or Mini kits according to cell number. To prevent cross-contamination, every cell subset was processed on its own, while patient and healthy donor samples were processed together. TCRB sequences were amplified from cDNA with the immunoSEQ multiplex PCR, producing 87-bp fragments spanning the CDR3 region. The amplicons were sequenced using the Illumina HiSeq platform. As for the authors' bioinformatics: PCR bias was corrected computationally using synthetic template baselines, and reads within Hamming distance 2 were collapsed, with unmergeable singletons discarded. Reads were aligned against IMGT to assign V, D and J genes, CDR3 length and insertions or deletions at six rearrangement sites. Within each subset, clonotype counts were normalized to sorted cell number, after which true diversity and Gini coefficients were computed with the tcR R package. The overlap coefficient, calculated on TCRB nucleotide sequences, was used to measure repertoire sharing. As a proxy for the pre-selection repertoire, out-of-frame TCRB sequences from naive cells were analyzed. In TCRdb, the immuneACCESS table is reduced to in-frame sequences with V and J assigned. These tables do not hold every clone; where another copy was compared, an unresolved V gene accounts for under half, and the others remain unexplained. The V and J calls and clone size come from that table; D and trimming were worked out from the DNA. The sample table contains some 330,000 clones; only one count was recorded for around 12% of them. About 0.01% of the sample is held by the ten biggest clonotypes.

Each donor gave one peripheral blood draw, averaging approximately 120 mL, which was collected into heparinised tubes. Naive, central memory, regulatory and stem cell-like memory CD4+ T cells were sorted on a BD FACSAria II using a panel including CD45RO, CCR7, CD25, CD127, CD95 and CD27. Purity was above 98% for every sorted population. PBMCs were isolated immediately by Lymphoprep density gradient centrifugation and stained directly without culture. So that batch effects would be minimized, each experiment stained and sorted samples in pairs, pairing one healthy donor with one patient. The origin of this receptor is a woman under 30 with type 1 diabetes. The rearranged chain carries TRBV7-9 and TRBJ1-1, and TRBD1 may be the D gene, going by 6 matching bases. Material: naive CD4+ T cells from blood. Read against the paper, the sample's cell subset or site label means: true naive CD4+ T cells. The CDR3 is CASSPRTYRVNTEAFF. The sequence in DNA is TGTGCCAGCAGCCCCAGGACTTACAGGGTGAACACTGAAGCTTTCTTT.